These T cell receptor beta chains were read from a single sample in a study of CD8 T cells in Susac syndrome. One entry per CDR3 protein results from TCRdb running MiXCR on the immunoSEQ multiplex PCR reads. The data hold under 200,000 distinct CDR3 sequences, with around 94% observed a single time. The specimen was CD4+ T cells from PBMCs. The source is a human donor in good health. Both conserved end residues are trimmed from each CDR3.

V gene: TRBV24-1; J gene: TRBJ2-5; CDR3 protein: ATSSAGGTQETQY
V gene: TRBV6-2/TRBV6-3; J gene: TRBJ2-7; CDR3 protein: ASNTDRSLQY
V gene: TRBV20-1; J gene: TRBJ2-3; CDR3 protein: SAPTASSTDTQY
V gene: TRBV18; J gene: TRBJ2-1; CDR3 protein: ASSPPSVTYNEQF
V gene: TRBV20-1; J gene: TRBJ1-5; CDR3 protein: SASLDRDQPQH
V gene: TRBV28; J gene: TRBJ1-5; CDR3 protein: ASSLAGTGGDQPQH
V gene: TRBV30; J gene: TRBJ1-6; CDR3 protein: AWSHRDHNSPLH
V gene: TRBV12-3/TRBV12-4; J gene: TRBJ2-3; CDR3 protein: ASGRVPDTQY
V gene: TRBV20-1; J gene: TRBJ2-5; CDR3 protein: SATGLAVQETQY
V gene: TRBV20-1; J gene: TRBJ2-3; CDR3 protein: SARDRRLAMADTQY
V gene: TRBV30; J gene: TRBJ2-1; CDR3 protein: AWSVSGGVTQF
V gene: TRBV30; J gene: TRBJ1-2; CDR3 protein: AWSPRRGKGYGYT
V gene: TRBV5-4; J gene: TRBJ1-2; CDR3 protein: ASSWPQGNRGYT
V gene: TRBV9; J gene: TRBJ2-4; CDR3 protein: ASSVVSGSNIQY